The 31 T cell receptor beta chains in this list originate from one sample, sequenced in a study of a mutant IDH1 vaccine in newly diagnosed glioma (dated by TCRdb to the early 2020s). Taken with the paper, the label for time point translates to: week 35, safety follow-up. Each vaccine dose was 300 ug of a 20-mer mutant IDH1 peptide in Montanide, given subcutaneously with topical imiquimod. These receptors' targets are unknown. Library construction relied on the immunoSEQ multiplex PCR assay. Here the immuneACCESS table is served through TCRdb, limited to in-frame sequences with V and J called. Missing clones are a known gap in these copies; in checked studies unresolved V genes cover under half, and the rest lacks a known reason. The sample contains 60,000 or so clones, around 84% of them found a single time. Around 4.6% of the sample is in the top ten clones. The sequencing used PBMCs, collected from a glioma patient whose treatment included an IDH1 peptide vaccine. The receptors were gathered from a man aged 30-40 years with glioma.

This chain joins TRBV2 and TRBJ2-2, with D tentatively TRBD1 (6 bases). Looked up from germline, CDR1 is SNHLY and CDR2 is FYNNEI. Trimming cost V 7 bases and J 1 base, with 16 bases left between them. The CDR3 is 16 amino acids. Here the CDR3 DNA reads TGTGCCAGCAAGAGCAGGGGAACCTTGAACACCGGGGAGCTGTTTTTT. Translation gives CASKSRGTLNTGELFF.

V gene TRBV5-1 combines with J gene TRBJ1-1; D remains ambiguous. CDR3 size: 19 residues. Germline assignment: CDR1 SGHRS and CDR2 YFSETQ. The V end was cut by 0 bases, the J end by 2 bases, with 23 bases between. Here the CDR3 reads CASSLDPRHASTSNTEAFF. DNA for the CDR3: TGCGCCAGCAGCTTGGACCCTCGACATGCCAGTACCTCCAACACTGAAGCTTTCTTT.

The table lists this clone with a count of one. The chain is built from TRBV5-6 and TRBJ1-2, with 8 bases lining up with TRBD1. Losses at the gene ends were 5 bases for V and 4 bases for J; bases not matched to a gene: 7. CDR3 length: 14 residues. Germline CDR1 SGHDT, CDR2 YYEEEE. CDR3: CASSPRQGAYGYTF. The CDR3 DNA reads as TGTGCCAGCAGTCCGAGGCAGGGGGCCTATGGCTACACCTTC.

Here the CDR3 reads CASSSGPLSSYEQYF. CDR3 bases: TGTGCCAGCAGCTCCGGGCCTCTGAGCTCCTACGAGCAGTACTTC. The rearrangement uses TRBV13 and TRBJ2-7, with D uncertain. The ends were cut back, 4 bases at V and 0 bases at J, with 13 bases in the middle. CDR1 is PRHDT, CDR2 FYEKMQ, per germline (reference sequence). This CDR3 has 15 residues.

The V gene is TRBV19, the J gene TRBJ2-2; 8 nucleotides match TRBD2. CDR1 and CDR2 from the germline V gene are LNHDA and SQIVND (reference sequence). Germline trimming cut 1 base from V and 2 bases from J; bases unmatched to any gene: 6. The CDR3 is 17 residues long. CDR3 bases: TGTGCCAGTAGTATAGTCCGAAGCGGGGGAAACACCGGGGAGCTGTTTTTT. It yields the protein CASSIVRSGGNTGELFF.

This rearrangement joins TRBV28 to TRBJ2-2; TRBD1 agrees at 9 bases. Trimming at V came to 1 base and at J to 5 bases, leaving 8 bases not matched to a gene. The germline V gene encodes CDR1 MDHEN and CDR2 SYDVKM. The CDR3 spans 17 residues. This CDR3 is CASSLLWDRVGTGELFF. The CDR3 nucleotides are TGTGCCAGCAGTTTATTATGGGACAGGGTAGGAACCGGGGAGCTGTTTTTT. The whole variable domain, filled in from reference TRBV28 and TRBJ2-2, reads DVKVTQSSRYLVKRTGEKVFLECVQDMDHENMFWYRQDPGLGLRLIYFSYDVKMKEKGDIPEGYSVSREKKERFSLILESASTNQTSMYLCASSLLWDRVGTGELFFGEGSRLTVL.

The chain links TRBV19 to TRBJ1-5; 7 bases line up with TRBD1. CDR3 length equals 15 residues. V lost 5 bases and J lost 2; bases outside the gene matches: 6. Per germline, CDR1 LNHDA and CDR2 SQIVND (reference sequence). In DNA, the CDR3 is TGTGCCAGTAGTTACAGGGGCGGCGGCAATCAGCCCCAGCATTTT. This gives the protein CASSYRGGGNQPQHF.

This chain joins TRBV18 and TRBJ2-1, with D hard to call. V lost 1 base to trimming and J lost 5 bases, with 9 bases between them. This CDR3 has 14 residues. Germline CDR1 and CDR2: KGHSH and LQKENI. The CDR3 here is CASSPLTRNNEQFF. The CDR3 coding sequence is TGTGCCAGCTCACCACTTACGAGGAACAATGAGCAGTTCTTC.

The chain links TRBV5-6 to TRBJ1-1; TRBD1 matches 9 bases. The CDR3 contains 14 residues. V was clipped by 3 bases and J by 7 bases; unmatched bases: 7. From germline, CDR1 is SGHDT and CDR2 YYEEEE. CDR3 region: CASSYRDRVSEAFF. Written as DNA, the CDR3 is TGTGCCAGCAGCTACCGGGACAGGGTGAGTGAAGCTTTCTTT.

The J gene is TRBJ2-7, the V gene TRBV25-1; 8 bases match TRBD1. The CDR3 runs 17 residues. Germline CDR1 and CDR2: MGHDK and SYGVNS. The J segment lost 5 bases and the V segment lost 1 base, leaving 13 bases of the junction unmatched. CDR3: CASSESPGTGRRHEQYF. The CDR3 DNA reads TGTGCCAGCAGTGAATCCCCCGGGACAGGAAGGAGACACGAGCAGTACTTC.

The chain uses TRBV5-1 and TRBJ2-1; 8 nucleotides align to TRBD1. The V segment lost 0 bases and the J segment 11 bases; nucleotides outside the gene matches: 13. This CDR3 has 16 residues. Germline V gene lookup returns CDR1 SGHRS and CDR2 YFSETQ. In DNA, the CDR3 is TGCGCCAGCAGCTTGGATCCGGGACAGGCGCCTCAGCAGCAGTTCTTC. Protein: CASSLDPGQAPQQQFF.

The chain employs TRBV7-6 and TRBJ2-1, with 15 bases fitting TRBD2. Trimming took 3 bases from V and 7 from J; bases not matched to a gene: 7. This CDR3 region has 17 residues. CDR1 is SGHVS and CDR2 is FNYEAQ in the germline V gene. The CDR3 region has the DNA TGTGCCAGCAGCTTCCGGGGACTAGCGGGGGGTCGGAATGAGCAGTTCTTC. This translates into CASSFRGLAGGRNEQFF.

The chain recombines TRBV5-1 with TRBJ2-7; TRBD1 matches 7 bases. V shed 0 bases and J 3 bases; nucleotides not matched to a gene: 12. Germline lookup yields CDR1 SGHRS and CDR2 YFSETQ. The CDR3 contains 17 residues. The CDR3 here is CASSLEAVSGGVYEQYF. The CDR3 coding sequence is TGCGCCAGCAGCTTGGAGGCGGTGTCAGGGGGAGTCTACGAGCAGTACTTC. Based on the CDR3 plus reference TRBV5-1 and TRBJ2-7, the full variable domain is KAGVTQTPRYLIKTRGQQVTLSCSPISGHRSVSWYQQTPGQGLQFLFEYFSETQRNKGNFPGRFSGRQFSNSRSEMNVSTLELGDSALYLCASSLEAVSGGVYEQYFGPGTRLTVT.

The J gene is TRBJ1-5, the V gene TRBV7-4, with D tentatively TRBD1 (5 bases). Germline V gene lookup returns CDR1 SGHVT and CDR2 SQSDAQ. Deletions cut 5 bases from V and 0 bases from J, with 11 bases between. CDR3 size: 15 residues. The CDR3 is CASSLGASSNQPQHF. The DNA of the CDR3 is TGTGCCAGCAGCCTCGGGGCGAGTAGCAATCAGCCCCAGCATTTT. The full variable domain, completed using reference TRBV7-4 and TRBJ1-5, is GAGVSQSPRYKVAKRGRDVALRCDSISGHVTLYWYRQTLGQGSEVLTYSQSDAQRDKSGRPSGRFSAERPERSVSTLKIQRTEQGDSAVYLCASSLGASSNQPQHFGDGTRLSIL.

The gene calls are TRBV2 and TRBJ1-2; 10 bases fit TRBD1. V gave up 6 bases and J gave up 2 bases; unmatched junction bases: 6. Germline-derived CDR1 and CDR2 are SNHLY and FYNNEI. The CDR3 contains 15 residues. The CDR3 bases are TGTGCCAGCAGCGCCGTGGACAGGGGGAACTATGGCTACACCTTC. Protein: CASSAVDRGNYGYTF. Complete variable domain (other parts from reference TRBV2 and TRBJ1-2): EPEVTQTPSHQVTQMGQEVILRCVPISNHLYFYWYRQILGQKVEFLVSFYNNEISEKSEIFDDQFSVERPDGSNFTLKIRSTKLEDSAMYFCASSAVDRGNYGYTFGSGTRLTVV.

V and J are TRBV7-8 and TRBJ1-2, with 7 bases that match TRBD1. V dropped 2 bases and J dropped 0; count of bases not matched to a gene: 3. This CDR3 has 15 residues. Germline loops: CDR1 SGHVS, CDR2 FQNEAQ. CDR3 residues: CASSLNRGTNYGYTF. The CDR3 nucleotides read TGTGCCAGCAGCTTAAACAGGGGCACTAACTATGGCTACACCTTC.

V usage is TRBV6-6 and J usage is TRBJ2-2; D is perhaps TRBD2 (6 bases). The length of the CDR3 is 16 residues. The V gene's germline CDR1 is MNHNY and CDR2 SVGAGI (reference sequence). The ends were cut back, 11 bases at V and 4 bases at J, with 23 bases in the middle. The CDR3: CACGGSRRGVTGELFF. The CDR3 bases are TGTGCCTGTGGGGGGTCTAGAAGGGGTGTCACCGGGGAGCTGTTTTTT.

The genes are TRBV7-5 and TRBJ1-4; the table's TRBD1 call for D was not verified on the DNA. TRBV7-5 constitutes a pseudogene. This CDR3 region has 14 residues. The CDR3 sequence is CARGLGALGEKLFF. CDR3 DNA: TGTGCCAGGGGCCTAGGGGCTTTAGGTGAAAAACTGTTTTTT.

CDR3 protein: CASSIRAEAFF. The DNA for the CDR3 is TGTGCCAGCAGCATCCGGGCTGAAGCTTTCTTT. The V gene is TRBV28, the J gene TRBJ1-1; D gene unclear. Germline values: CDR1 MDHEN, CDR2 SYDVKM. This CDR3 has 11 amino acids. V was trimmed by 6 bases and J by 6 bases, leaving 8 bases between them.

J is TRBJ1-2 and V is TRBV7-9; D not certain. This CDR3 is 14 amino acids long. Per the germline V gene, CDR1 is SEHNR and CDR2 is FQNEAQ (reference sequence). With 7 bases removed from V and 5 bases from J, the gap between germline ends came to 17 bases. The CDR3 is CASNRPGGWYGYTF. DNA of the CDR3: TGTGCCAGCAACCGTCCCGGAGGCTGGTATGGCTACACCTTC.

This chain's CDR3 is CASSFRGGWYGYTF. The CDR3 nucleotides are TGTGCCAGCAGTTTTCGCGGGGGGTGGTATGGCTACACCTTC. The chain combines TRBV7-2 with TRBJ1-2, with D possibly being TRBD1 (5 bases). The CDR3 is made up of 14 amino acids. CDR1 is SGHTA, CDR2 FQGNSA, per germline. Trimming stripped 6 bases from V and 5 bases from J, with 16 bases between.

The V and J genes are TRBV19 and TRBJ1-5; a weak D match, TRBD1 (6 bases). This CDR3 contains 15 residues. Trimming stripped 6 bases from V and 9 bases from J, with 21 bases between. CDR1 and CDR2 (germline): LNHDA, SQIVND (reference sequence). DNA for the CDR3: TGTGCCAGTAGCCGTACATCGGGGGGCCCACTGCCCCAGCATTTT. As protein: CASSRTSGGPLPQHF.

V gene TRBV7-9 combines with J gene TRBJ1-5; the D is unclear. Between the trimmed V and J ends, which lost 3 bases and 0 bases, there was a span of 6 bases. CDR3 length: 14 amino acids. Germline lookup yields CDR1 SEHNR and CDR2 FQNEAQ (reference sequence). The CDR3 DNA reads as TGTGCCAGCAGCTTTAAAGATAGCAATCAGCCCCAGCATTTT. Protein sequence: CASSFKDSNQPQHF.

The table lists this clone with a few counts. The chain employs TRBV7-9 and TRBJ2-7; TRBD1 is a possible D gene (6 bases). The CDR3 consists of 12 residues. The germline gives CDR1 SEHNR, CDR2 FQNEAQ (reference sequence). V was clipped by 5 bases and J by 6 bases, with 11 bases between them. The CDR3 DNA reads TGTGCCAGCAGCGGTCGGGACATCGAGCAGTACTTC. Its translation: CASSGRDIEQYF.

The CDR3 loop reads CASSQDWLSGTGELFF. As DNA, the CDR3 is TGTGCCAGCAGCCAAGATTGGCTAAGTGGGACCGGGGAGCTGTTTTTT. The chain joins TRBV4-2 to TRBJ2-2; D ambiguous. The V and J ends lost 0 bases and 5 bases respectively, with 13 bases between them. Germline CDR1 LGHNA, CDR2 YNFKEQ. The CDR3 runs 16 residues.

The V gene is TRBV6-1, the J gene TRBJ1-3; the match to TRBD1 covers 8 bases. This CDR3 contains 14 residues. Trimming at V came to 4 bases and at J to 3 bases, leaving 2 bases not matched to a gene. Germline V gene data show CDR1 as MNHNS and CDR2 as SASEGT. CDR3 amino acids: CASSGQGYGNTIYF. The CDR3 nucleotides are TGTGCCAGCAGTGGACAGGGGTATGGAAACACCATATATTTT.

The chain joins TRBV15 to TRBJ1-3; D is perhaps TRBD1 (5 bases). V was pared by 0 bases and J by 2 bases, with 14 bases between. Germline values: CDR1 LNHNV, CDR2 YYDKDF (reference sequence). The CDR3 totals 17 residues. CDR3 residues: CATSRDRARGAGNTIYF. In DNA form, the CDR3 reads TGTGCCACCAGCAGAGATAGGGCTCGGGGGGCTGGAAACACCATATATTTT.

This clone is a singleton in its sample. This chain uses TRBV6-1 with TRBJ2-7; the match to TRBD2 covers 15 bases. V lost 1 base, J lost 5 bases, and 0 bases stayed unmatched. The CDR3 consists of 15 residues. Germline V lookup: CDR1 MNHNS, CDR2 SASEGT. CDR3 coding DNA: TGTGCCAGCAGTGAAGGGACTAGCGGGGGGGACGAGCAGTACTTC. Protein product: CASSEGTSGGDEQYF.

The V call is TRBV15, the J call TRBJ2-2, with D perhaps TRBD1 (6 bases). V shed 0 bases and J shed 1 base, with 12 bases lying between them. The CDR3 sequence is 17 residues long. Germline-derived CDR1 and CDR2 are LNHNV and YYDKDF (reference sequence). The DNA of the CDR3 is TGTGCCACCAGCAGAGATCTGGGACACCTGAACACCGGGGAGCTGTTTTTT. It specifies CATSRDLGHLNTGELFF. The entire variable domain, with the rest obtained from reference TRBV15 and TRBJ2-2, is as follows: DAMVIQNPRYQVTQFGKPVTLSCSQTLNHNVMYWYQQKSSQAPKLLFHYYDKDFNNEADTPDNFQSRRPNTSFCFLDIRSPGLGDTAMYLCATSRDLGHLNTGELFFGEGSRLTVL.

The V call is TRBV21-1, the J call TRBJ2-1. TRBV21-1 is annotated as a pseudogene. CDR3 length equals 14 residues. This CDR3 is CASSSRRPYNEQFF. The CDR3 DNA reads as TGTGCCAGCAGCTCTCGTCGGCCCTACAATGAGCAGTTCTTC.

V gene TRBV6-1 combines with J gene TRBJ2-7; 7 bases are shared with TRBD1. J was trimmed by 0 bases and V by 7 bases; bases with no gene match: 6. The germline V gene has CDR1 MNHNS and CDR2 SASEGT. This CDR3 is built from 14 residues. CDR3 DNA: TGTGCCAGCACGATTCGGGACAGCTCCTACGAGCAGTACTTC. Amino acid sequence: CASTIRDSSYEQYF.